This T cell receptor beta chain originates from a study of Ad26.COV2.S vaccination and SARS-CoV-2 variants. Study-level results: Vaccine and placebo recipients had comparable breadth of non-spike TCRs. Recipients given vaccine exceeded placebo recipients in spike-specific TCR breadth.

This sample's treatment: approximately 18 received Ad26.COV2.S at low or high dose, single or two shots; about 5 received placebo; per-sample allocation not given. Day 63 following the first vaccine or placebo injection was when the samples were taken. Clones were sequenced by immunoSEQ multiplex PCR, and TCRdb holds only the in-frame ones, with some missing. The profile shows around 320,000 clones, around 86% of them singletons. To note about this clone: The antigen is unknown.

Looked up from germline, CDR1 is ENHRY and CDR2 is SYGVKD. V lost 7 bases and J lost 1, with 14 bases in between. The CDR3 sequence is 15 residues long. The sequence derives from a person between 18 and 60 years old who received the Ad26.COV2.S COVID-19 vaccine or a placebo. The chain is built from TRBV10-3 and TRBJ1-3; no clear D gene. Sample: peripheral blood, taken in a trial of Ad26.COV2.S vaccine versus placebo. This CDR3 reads CAITPGENSGNTIYF. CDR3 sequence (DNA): TGTGCCATCACTCCGGGAGAAAATTCTGGAAACACCATATATTTT.